The 9 T cell receptor beta chains in this list originate from one sample, sequenced in a study of blood T cell repertoires in COVID-19. Using immunoSEQ multiplex PCR, the repertoire was profiled, and TCRdb retains in-frame clones only, with some absent. The data hold some 75,000 clones, with around three quarters observed a single time. What was sequenced was peripheral blood. These receptors all come from a woman aged 80 or over with active or convalescent COVID-19.

The chain joins TRBV6-5 to TRBJ1-6; D possibly corresponds to TRBD1 (6 bases). Germline CDR1 is MNHEY and CDR2 is SVGAGI. The V and J ends lost 7 bases and 8 bases respectively, with 18 bases between them. The CDR3 has 15 amino acids. CDR3 DNA: TGTGCCAGCAATAGGACGCCTCCAGGGGATTCACCCCTCCACTTT. This encodes CASNRTPPGDSPLHF.

The rearrangement links TRBV30 to TRBJ1-6; D is uncertain. The CDR3 covers 15 residues. The germline V gene encodes CDR1 GTSNPN and CDR2 SVGIG (reference sequence). V dropped 8 bases and J dropped 0 bases, with 14 bases sitting between them. The CDR3 DNA follows: TGTGCCGCGGCCTCGGAGAGCTCCTATAATTCACCCCTCCACTTT. This encodes CAAASESSYNSPLHF.

The V call is TRBV4-3, the J call TRBJ1-2, with no clear D. With 0 bases removed from V and 2 bases from J, the gap between germline ends came to 10 bases. Germline lookup yields CDR1 LGHNA and CDR2 YSLEER. The length of the CDR3 is 15 residues. This CDR3 is CASSQDSAQNYGYTF. CDR3 sequence (DNA): TGCGCCAGCAGCCAAGATAGTGCACAGAACTATGGCTACACCTTC.

The chain links TRBV9 to TRBJ2-3, with 10 bases identical to TRBD2. This CDR3 has 19 residues. Looked up from germline, CDR1 is SGDLS and CDR2 is YYNGEE. Germline trimming cut 2 bases from V and 4 bases from J; bases unmatched to any gene: 16. CDR3 in DNA: TGTGCCAGCAGCGTTTCTAGCGGGGGTTTTCCCCACGGCGCAGATACGCAGTATTTT. Translating gives CASSVSSGGFPHGADTQYF.

The rearrangement joins TRBV11-3 to TRBJ2-7; 7 bases map to TRBD1. The J call is in doubt because the DNA end fits TRBJ2-5 better. Germline CDR1 is SGHNT and CDR2 is YENEEA. This CDR3 is 13 amino acids long. The CDR3 nucleotides are TGTGCCAGCAGCCAAAACAGGGGCGGGACCCAGTACTTC. Residues: CASSQNRGGTQYF.

This clone turned up a few times. This chain links TRBV4-3 with TRBJ1-2, with D perhaps TRBD1 (6 bases). The CDR3 extends over 15 amino acids. Trimming removed 4 bases at V and 5 bases at J, with 17 bases between. Germline CDR1 is LGHNA and CDR2 is YSLEER. CDR3 region: CASSPMMGTLYGYTF. The CDR3, as DNA: TGCGCCAGCAGCCCGATGATGGGGACACTTTATGGCTACACCTTC.

The chain uses TRBV7-2 and TRBJ2-7; 8 nucleotides agree with TRBD1. J was trimmed by 4 bases and V by 5 bases; bases with no gene match: 10. There are 15 residues in the CDR3. Germline-derived CDR1 and CDR2 are SGHTA and FQGNSA. The CDR3 region is CASSQAGTGLYEQYF. In DNA form, the CDR3 reads TGTGCCAGCAGCCAGGCCGGGACAGGACTATACGAGCAGTACTTC. The full variable domain, in which reference TRBV7-2 and TRBJ2-7 provide the parts outside the CDR3, is GAGVSQSPSNKVTEKGKDVELRCDPISGHTALYWYRQSLGQGLEFLIYFQGNSAPDKSGLPSDRFSAERTGGSVSTLTIQRTQQEDSAVYLCASSQAGTGLYEQYFGPGTRLTVT.

The V gene is TRBV7-8, the J gene TRBJ2-1; 10 bases align to TRBD1. CDR1 is SGHVS and CDR2 is FQNEAQ in the germline V gene. V lost 5 bases and J lost 4; bases outside the gene matches: 5. The CDR3 is made up of 15 amino acids. The CDR3 here is CASSTRDRGYNEQFF. The CDR3 DNA reads TGTGCCAGCAGCACCAGGGACAGGGGTTACAATGAGCAGTTCTTC.

The rearrangement uses TRBV6-4 and TRBJ1-5, with D tentatively TRBD1 (5 bases). This CDR3 has 14 amino acids. V lost 8 bases to trimming and J lost 3 bases, with 14 bases between them. Germline values: CDR1 MRHNA, CDR2 SNTAGT. The CDR3 DNA follows: TGTGCCAGCGGACTAACAGGAGCCAATCAGCCCCAGCATTTT. This sequence encodes CASGLTGANQPQHF.